This is a list of T cell receptor beta chains from one sample in a study of blood T cell repertoires in COVID-19. TCRdb's copy holds only in-frame clones and misses some; the assay was immunoSEQ multiplex PCR. The sample shows around 25,000 clones, roughly nine tenths of them seen only once. Sequenced material: peripheral blood. The receptors were gathered from a human donor with active COVID-19. The donor label of this sample is uncertain. Each CDR3 is given with its conserved first and last residue. A D gene is named only where the DNA matches it firmly. Only part of the rows carry a size: once, few, many, or a class if the clone is expanded.

NA TRBJ2-3 17 NA TRBV24-1 TGTGCCACCAGTTACCACGCAGCGGGCCCTAGCACAGATACGCAGTATTTT CATSYHAAGPSTDTQYF
NA TRBJ2-5 14 NA TRBV9 TGTGCCAGCAGCGAGTCGGGGGGCGGGGAGACCCAGTACTTC CASSESGGGETQYF
NA TRBJ2-2 12 NA TRBV25-1 TGTGCCAGCAGTGAATCAGCCGGGGAGCTGTTTTTT CASSESAGELFF
TRBD2 TRBJ2-2 19 NA TRBV5-8 TGTGCCAACCCTCCCCCGAGGTGGCGGGGGATCTTGAACACCGGGGAGCTGTTTTTT CANPPPRWRGILNTGELFF
NA TRBJ1-2 12 NA TRBV2 TGTGCCAGCAAAGTGGGAGGTTTGGGCTACACCTTC CASKVGGLGYTF
NA TRBJ1-4 15 NA TRBV6-4 TGTGCCAGCAGTGACCAGGCAGGGGCTAATGAAAAACTGTTTTTT CASSDQAGANEKLFF
TRBD2 TRBJ2-7 15 once TRBV7-9 TGTGCCAGCAGCTTTCCTAGCGGGGTCCTCTACGAGCAGTACTTC CASSFPSGVLYEQYF
TRBD1 TRBJ2-1 15 NA TRBV13 TGTGCCAGCAGCTTACCACAGGGGGTGTACAATGAGCAGTTCTTC CASSLPQGVYNEQFF
NA TRBJ2-7 13 NA TRBV18 TGTGCCAGCTCACTGGGTAGAGGCTACGAGCAGTACTTC CASSLGRGYEQYF
TRBD2 TRBJ2-2 15 NA TRBV7-2 TGTGCCAGCAGTATCAGGACTAGCTCCACCGGGGAGCTGTTTTTT CASSIRTSSTGELFF
TRBD2 TRBJ2-5 14 NA TRBV7-2 TGTGCCAGCAGCTTCCAGCGGGGGGCAGAGACCCAGTACTTC CASSFQRGAETQYF
NA TRBJ1-6 13 NA TRBV30 TGTGCCTGGAGTGTCCCGGGGAATTCACCCCTCCACTTT CAWSVPGNSPLHF
TRBD2 TRBJ2-5 16 NA TRBV3-1/TRBV3-2 TGTGCCAGCAGCCCAGTAGCGGGAGGGGTTGAAGAGACCCAGTACTTC CASSPVAGGVEETQYF
TRBD1 TRBJ1-1 14 NA TRBV11-1 TGTGCCAGCAGCACGACAGGGTTCGATACTGAAGCTTTCTTT CASSTTGFDTEAFF
TRBD1 TRBJ2-7 17 NA TRBV7-8 TGTGCCAGCAGCACCCTGACAGGGCCGGCCAAGTCCTCCGAGCAGTACTTC CASSTLTGPAKSSEQYF
NA TRBJ2-7 16 NA TRBV5-1 TGCGCCAGCATCCGGGACAAACTAAGGGGGAACCACGAGCAGTACTTC CASIRDKLRGNHEQYF
TRBD1 TRBJ2-2 17 NA TRBV7-9 TGTGCCAGCAGCTTAGCACCGGACAGGGGGCTAGGCGGGGAGCTGTTTTTT CASSLAPDRGLGGELFF
NA TRBJ2-1 16 NA TRBV9 TGTGCCAGCAGCGAAGGACAGTCCCCGTCCTACAATGAGCAGTTCTTC CASSEGQSPSYNEQFF
TRBD1 TRBJ1-2 16 NA TRBV7-8 TGTGCCAGCAGCCAGGGGGGGACTACCCCTAACTATGGCTACACCTTC CASSQGGTTPNYGYTF
TRBD2 TRBJ2-3 14 once TRBV5-1 TGCGCCAGCAGCTCTTCGGGGGGGCAAGATACGCAGTATTTT CASSSSGGQDTQYF
NA TRBJ2-1 12 NA TRBV6-5 TGTGCCAGCAGTTACTCGCCACGGGTGGAGTTCTTC CASSYSPRVEFF
NA TRBJ1-2 13 NA TRBV7-3 TGTGCCAGCAGCTTAATCTCAGGGGAAGGCTACACCTTC CASSLISGEGYTF
TRBD2 TRBJ2-3 15 NA TRBV27 TGTGCCAGCAGCCAGACTAGCGGGAGTGTTGATACGCAGTATTTT CASSQTSGSVDTQYF
NA TRBJ2-7 13 NA TRBV7-3 TGTGCCAGCAGCCTAGGGAAGGGGCACGAGCAGTACTTC CASSLGKGHEQYF
NA TRBJ1-2 14 NA TRBV28 TGTGCCAGCAGTTTCCCGCCCTTCGGGGACAAGTACACCTTC CASSFPPFGDKYTF
NA TRBJ2-1 17 NA TRBV7-3 TGTGCCAGCAGCTTACGGCCCCTTGGGGCAAGGTACAATGAGCAGTTCTTC CASSLRPLGARYNEQFF
NA TRBJ1-4 15 NA TRBV7-2 TGTGCCAGCAGCTTATGGGGGCAGGTTAATGAAAAACTGTTTTTT CASSLWGQVNEKLFF
TRBD2 TRBJ2-7 13 once TRBV2 TGTGCCAGCTCCGGGACTAGTCGTAACGAGCAGTACTTC CASSGTSRNEQYF
NA TRBJ1-6 14 NA TRBV3-1/TRBV3-2 TGTGCCAGCGGAGACAGCACTGGTAATTCACCCCTCCACTTT CASGDSTGNSPLHF
TRBD2 TRBJ2-7 13 NA TRBV20-1 TGCAGTGCTAGTCCCAGCGGGAGAGACGAGCAGTACTTC CSASPSGRDEQYF
TRBD2 TRBJ2-1 17 NA TRBV3-1/TRBV3-2 TGTGCCAGCAGCCAAGTTTGGGGGAGGGCCGTTAGGAATGAGCAGTTCTTC CASSQVWGRAVRNEQFF
TRBD2 TRBJ2-1 16 NA TRBV5-1 TGCGCCAGCAGCTTGAACCAGCGGGGTTTAGGGAATGAGCAGTTCTTC CASSLNQRGLGNEQFF
TRBD2 TRBJ2-7 14 NA TRBV5-1 TGCGCCAGCAGCTTCGGTAGCGGGGTCTACGAGCAGTACTTC CASSFGSGVYEQYF
TRBD2 TRBJ2-1 14 NA TRBV6-5 TGTGCCAGCAATTTAGCGGGGATGTACAATGAGCAGTTCTTC CASNLAGMYNEQFF
TRBD2 TRBJ2-7 17 NA TRBV28 TGTGCCAGCAGTTTAATCGGGAGGCGGGAGAGCTCCTACGAGCAGTACTTC CASSLIGRRESSYEQYF
NA TRBJ2-5 16 NA TRBV4-1 TGCGCCAGCAGCCAAGATAGTTCGGCGGGACAAGAGACCCAGTACTTC CASSQDSSAGQETQYF
TRBD2 TRBJ2-3 17 NA TRBV5-1 TGCGCCAGCAGCACTTCGACTAGCGGGAGCGGAGCAGATACGCAGTATTTT CASSTSTSGSGADTQYF
TRBD2 TRBJ2-7 15 NA TRBV4-3 TGCGCCAGCAGCCTCCTCTTAGCGGGGGCCTACGAGCAGTACTTC CASSLLLAGAYEQYF
NA TRBJ2-1 14 NA TRBV27 TGTGCCAGCAGTTCGCGCTTATTAGACAATGAGCAGTTCTTC CASSSRLLDNEQFF
NA TRBJ2-7 14 NA TRBV18 TGTGCCAGCTCAAGGGGGGGAGAAAGATACGAGCAGTACTTC CASSRGGERYEQYF
NA TRBJ2-1 15 NA TRBV5-4 TGTGCCAGCAGCTTGGACGCGAGCTCCTACAATGAGCAGTTCTTC CASSLDASSYNEQFF
TRBD1 TRBJ1-1 15 NA TRBV7-9 TGTGCCAGCAGCTTAGATGGGACAGGGAACACTGAAGCTTTCTTT CASSLDGTGNTEAFF
NA TRBJ1-2 13 once TRBV4-3 TGCGCCAGCAGCCAAGGACGAGGTTATGGCTACACCTTC CASSQGRGYGYTF
TRBD1 TRBJ2-7 15 NA TRBV29-1 TGCAGTTACAGTACCGGGACAGGGGGGACCTACGAGCAGTACTTC CSYSTGTGGTYEQYF
NA TRBJ1-4 14 NA TRBV11-2 TGTGCCAGCAGTACACAGGGCGAGGGTGAAAAACTGTTTTTT CASSTQGEGEKLFF
TRBD2 TRBJ2-5 19 NA TRBV18 TGTGCCAGCTCACCACTTAGGGCTAGCGGGGGCGAGTACCAAGAGACCCAGTACTTC CASSPLRASGGEYQETQYF
TRBD1 TRBJ2-7 14 NA TRBV9 TGTGCCAGCAGCGTATCCGACAGGGGGTACGAGCAGTACTTC CASSVSDRGYEQYF
NA TRBJ2-3 14 NA TRBV2 TGTGCCAGCGGCCTAGGGGGGGACACAGATACGCAGTATTTT CASGLGGDTDTQYF
TRBD1 TRBJ2-1 15 NA TRBV7-2 TGTGCCAGCAGCCAAAACAGGGGCCGCCCCAATGAGCAGTTCTTC CASSQNRGRPNEQFF
NA TRBJ1-1 16 NA TRBV5-1 TGCGCCAGCAGCTTGGAGGCAGGGCTTAGGAACACTGAAGCTTTCTTT CASSLEAGLRNTEAFF
NA TRBJ2-5 14 NA TRBV3-1/TRBV3-2 TGTGCCAGCAGCCCTCCCCGGGAACAAGAGACCCAGTACTTC CASSPPREQETQYF
NA TRBJ2-2 15 NA TRBV30 TGTGCCTGGAGGCTGACGGGGATTAACACCGGGGAGCTGTTTTTT CAWRLTGINTGELFF
NA TRBJ2-2 14 NA TRBV10-3 TGTGCCATCTACGGCAGCGCGAACACCGGGGAGCTGTTTTTT CAIYGSANTGELFF
TRBD1 TRBJ1-3 14 NA TRBV6-5 TGTGCCAGCACCAACACAGGGGCCACGTCCGCCATATATTTT CASTNTGATSAIYF
TRBD2 TRBJ2-2 15 NA TRBV5-6 TGTGCCAGCAGCTTTGAACTAGCGGGGGCCGGGGAGCTGTTTTTT CASSFELAGAGELFF